This paragraph reports one T cell receptor (beta chain). Trimming removed 1 base from V and 2 bases from J, with 5 bases in between. The CDR3 is 14 amino acids. CDR1 is SGHTA, CDR2 FQGTGA, per germline. Under the authors' procedure: The assay estimated nucleated cells by amplifying reference gene primers. Sequencing used immunoSEQ multiplex PCR; TCRdb keeps in-frame clones, though not all of them. From that table come the V and J calls and clone size; the DNA was used to work out D and trimming. This sample has around 400,000 clones, with around 87% found just once. The sample comes from a study of blood T cell repertoires in COVID-19. Enrolled during active infection, Seattle patients were then followed longitudinally.

Sequenced sample: peripheral blood. This chain links TRBV7-3 with TRBJ2-2, with no clear D. The sequence was obtained from a woman between 55 and 75 years old with COVID-19, enrolled during active disease. DNA of the CDR3: TGTGCCAGCAGCTTAAACAGTAACACCGGGGAGCTGTTTTTT. It is translated as CASSLNSNTGELFF. Supplemented by reference TRBV7-3 and TRBJ2-2, the full variable domain reads GAGVSQTPSNKVTEKGKYVELRCDPISGHTALYWYRQSLGQGPEFLIYFQGTGAADDSGLPNDRFFAVRPEGSVSTLKIQRTERGDSAVYLCASSLNSNTGELFFGEGSRLTVL.